The T cell receptor beta chain under discussion was sequenced for a study of shared clonotypes between healthy human individuals (dated by TCRdb to 2019 to 2021). In the study overall: The cohort comprised two women and three men aged 18 to 49 years. For each donor, three plates each were used for CD4 naive and CD4 memory, two plates were used for CD8 naive, and one plate was used for CD8 memory. Leukapheresis yielded between about 0.94 and 9 billion PBMCs per donor. To estimate repertoire size and how much clonotype sharing occurs between individuals, the study deeply sequenced the blood TCR repertoires of roughly 5 healthy adults. Libraries were prepared and TCR repertoires were sequenced by different laboratories using diverse techniques, in order to increase sequencing depth and limit assay-specific biases. The paper's findings and limits, for the study overall: Only blood was sampled, and tissue TCR repertoires likely differ from those in blood. Approximately 4.8% of naive CD4, 3.5% of naive CD8, approximately 2% of memory CD4, and over 0.35% of memory CD8 clonotypes were shared across several donors. Compared with non-shared clonotypes, the clonotypes found in all four sorted-subset donors had higher generation probabilities. Naive subsets generally had larger estimated clonotype richness than memory subsets did. The genetic and exposure-history diversity represented was limited by the small number of donors. Even with the large sequencing depth, rarefaction of the sorted-subset datasets indicated that sequencing was incomplete. Based on pairwise subsampling, the degree of clonotype sharing among donors was expected to be affected by sequencing depth.

Healthy HIV-negative adults with no recently reported acute infections or vaccinations were included as donors. Every donor was a Caucasian adult living in Nashville, Tennessee, USA. Magnetic negative selection was used to enrich CD4+ T cells, after which naive cells were positively selected on CD45RA and the negative fraction became the memory subset. After blood collection by leukapheresis, PBMCs were isolated using Ficoll-Histopaque density gradient centrifugation and then cryopreserved in the vapor phase of liquid nitrogen. Analytical flow cytometry was used to check the purity and quantity of each magnetically sorted T cell population. Each sorted fraction had its genomic DNA isolated and then quantified by UV absorbance on a Nanodrop 2000c. Worth noting for this clone: There is no known antigen for this receptor. No base qualities exist here, and no much larger clone lies one base off it.

TCR CDR3 regions were amplified from genomic DNA by multiplex PCR using the deep immunoSEQ assay. Extracted genomic DNA from each cell subset was spread evenly across all wells of several immunoSEQ 96-well plates, with each plate serving as a replicate. For sorted subsets, around 0.2 ug of genomic DNA, equivalent to around 29,000 T cell genomes, went into each replicate PCR. Purified libraries were measured with a Qubit 3.0 fluorometer, size-checked on a Bioanalyzer 2100, and measured again with the KAPA Library Quantification kit. A separate single-read 150-cycle Illumina NextSeq 550 flow cell was used to sequence each immunoSEQ 96-well plate. Turning to the authors' computational methods: The immunoSEQ output contained only junctional sequences without quality scores, so filtering could not match that applied to full-length reads. Sequences were annotated with PyIR, a Python wrapper for IgBLAST v1.9, and V/J genes and CDR3 were assigned using IMGT germline references. Reads were removed for weak V/J assignments (E-value above 1e-6), missing CDR3, stop codons, out-of-frame junctions, or ambiguous translated residues. V3J clonotypes were defined by identical inferred V gene, J gene, and CDR3 amino acid sequence. Percentage overlap between repertoires was calculated by dividing the number of shared unique clonotypes by the size of the smaller repertoire. Three approaches were used to assess repertoire richness: RTK rarefaction, the Chao1 estimator, and Recon v2.1 estimates of unobserved clonotypes. Generation probabilities were computed with OLGA for all TCRbeta clonotypes obtained by the gDNA method from several donors. Sourced from immuneACCESS, this table was stored by TCRdb with only in-frame sequences that have V and J called. A share of the clones is absent; for the studies checked, an unresolved V gene accounts for under half, and the remainder has no known explanation. V and J calls and clone size are copied from that table; D and trimming were computed from the DNA. This sample is represented by about 1 million clones; 78% of them were singletons. Approximately 0.56% of the sample goes to the ten largest clones.

Trimmed from V: 2 bases; trimmed from J: 8 bases; junction bases lacking a gene match: 8. Per the germline V gene, SGHDN is the CDR1 and FVKESK is the CDR2. CDR3 length: 15 amino acids, cysteine to phenylalanine. Only the CDR3 DNA stays, 45 bases, in frame from base 1. The origin of this receptor is a man younger than 30 in good health. Some clones in this sample may be carry-over from other donors' samples. Input material: memory CD4+ T cells from PBMCs. Read against the paper, the sample's cell subset or site label means: CD45RA-negative fraction. The sequence joins TRBV14 to TRBJ1-2; 10 bases in the junction line up with TRBD1. The DNA is as follows: TGTGCCAGCAGCCAAACGAGACAGGGGGCGGAAGGCTACACCTTC. It codes for CASSQTRQGAEGYTF.